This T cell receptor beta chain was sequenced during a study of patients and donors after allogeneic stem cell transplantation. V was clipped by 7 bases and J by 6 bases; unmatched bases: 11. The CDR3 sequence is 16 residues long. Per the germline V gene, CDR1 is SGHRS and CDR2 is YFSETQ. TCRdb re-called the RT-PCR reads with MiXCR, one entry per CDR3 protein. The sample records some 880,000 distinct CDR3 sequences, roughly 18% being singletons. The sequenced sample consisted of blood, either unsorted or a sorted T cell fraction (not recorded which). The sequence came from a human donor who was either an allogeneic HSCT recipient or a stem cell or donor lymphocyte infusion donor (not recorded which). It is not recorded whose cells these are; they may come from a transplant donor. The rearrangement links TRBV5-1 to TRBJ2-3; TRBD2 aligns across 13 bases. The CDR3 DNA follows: TGCGCCAGCTTCGACTCACTAGCGGGGGGGCCCGATACGCAGTATTTT. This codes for CASFDSLAGGPDTQYF.